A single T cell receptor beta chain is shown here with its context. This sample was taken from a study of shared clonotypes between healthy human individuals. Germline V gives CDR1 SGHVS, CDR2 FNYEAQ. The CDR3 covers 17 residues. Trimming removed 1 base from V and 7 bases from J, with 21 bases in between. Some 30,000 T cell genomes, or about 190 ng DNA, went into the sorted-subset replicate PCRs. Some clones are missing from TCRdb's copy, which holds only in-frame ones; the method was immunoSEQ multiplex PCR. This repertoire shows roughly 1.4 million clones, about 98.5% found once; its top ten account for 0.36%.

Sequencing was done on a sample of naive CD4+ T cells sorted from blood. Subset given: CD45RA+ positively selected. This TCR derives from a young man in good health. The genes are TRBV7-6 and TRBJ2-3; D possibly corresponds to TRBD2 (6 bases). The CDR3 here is CASSLDGRALASNTQYF. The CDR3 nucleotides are TGTGCCAGCAGCTTAGATGGAAGGGCACTAGCATCAAATACGCAGTATTTT.